The 20 T cell receptor beta chains reported below all come from one sample, sequenced in a study of T-cell memory formation after mild COVID-19 (dated by TCRdb to about 2021). Library construction relied on 5' RACE. Sequencing took place on an Illumina NovaSeq 6000. The raw public data were reprocessed by TCRdb itself: fastp quality trimming at Q25, MiXCR clonotype calling, in-frame beta chains only. Identical CDR3 proteins give one entry, which carries the most common genes and DNA. For this sample there are 150,000 to 200,000 distinct CDR3 sequences; 9.5% to 13% appear just once. The top ten hold approximately 3.8% of the sample. The sequenced sample consisted of PBMCs or a T cell subset sorted from them (not recorded which). These receptors all stem from a man aged 18 to 30 who had mild COVID-19 (a few samples of this study predate the infection). The sample titles of this study are shuffled in the database, so cell type and time point are left out; the donor was told from shared clones.

Only a few counts were recorded for this clonotype. The chain couples TRBV12-3 or TRBV12-4 to TRBJ2-3, with D possibly matching TRBD1 (5 bases). Trimming took 5 bases from V and 2 from J, leaving 17 bases between them. The CDR3 is 16 amino acids. The CDR3 DNA reads TGTGCCAGCAGTCTCGGTGCAGGGCCAACCACAGATACGCAGTATTTT. Protein sequence: CASSLGAGPTTDTQYF.

The CDR3 here is CASRLGQGTDGYTF. CDR3 DNA sequence: TGTGCCAGCAGATTGGGACAGGGGACGGATGGCTACACCTTC. This chain uses TRBV12-3 or TRBV12-4 with TRBJ1-2; the match to TRBD1 covers 10 bases. Losses at the gene ends were 6 bases for V and 6 bases for J; bases not matched to a gene: 7. The CDR3 loop spans 14 amino acids.

This clonotype was counted at least ten times. The V gene is TRBV7-2, the J gene TRBJ1-1, with D unresolved. Per germline, CDR1 SGHTA and CDR2 FQGNSA. This CDR3 has 16 residues. Trimming pared 2 bases from V and 4 bases from J, leaving 17 bases between. This CDR3 is CASSLSVPGWGTEAFF. The CDR3 bases are TGTGCCAGCAGCTTATCGGTCCCGGGTTGGGGCACTGAAGCTTTCTTT.

The chain couples TRBV28 to TRBJ1-1; D remains unclear. Germline CDR1 and CDR2: MDHEN and SYDVKM. V dropped 6 bases and J dropped 10 bases, with 12 bases sitting between them. The CDR3 totals 11 residues. As DNA, the CDR3 is TGTGCCAGCAGATCCGACTGGAGAGCTTTCTTT. Translation gives CASRSDWRAFF.

J is TRBJ2-1 and V is TRBV6-6; weak D call: TRBD2 (7 bases). The CDR3 loop spans 16 amino acids. From germline, CDR1 is MNHNY and CDR2 SVGAGI (reference sequence). The V gene lost 1 base and the J gene lost 4 bases, with 14 bases spanning the gap. The CDR3 loop reads CASSYWGAGAYNEQFF. The CDR3, as DNA: TGTGCCAGCAGTTACTGGGGGGCGGGGGCATACAATGAGCAGTTCTTC.

In this sample, this clonotype turned up a few times. V is TRBV7-7 and J is TRBJ2-1; TRBD2 matches 14 bases. Germline V gives CDR1 SSHAT, CDR2 FNYEAQ (reference sequence). CDR3 size: 15 residues. Unmatched junction bases numbered 2, after V lost 4 bases and J lost 6 bases. This CDR3 is CASSSGTSGGNEQFF. The CDR3 bases are TGTGCCAGCAGCTCCGGGACTAGCGGGGGCAATGAGCAGTTCTTC.

This clonotype was detected ten times or more. The chain combines TRBV7-2 with TRBJ2-1; 10 bases fit TRBD2. Germline V CDR1 and CDR2: SGHTA, FQGNSA. Trimming cost V 1 base and J 4 bases; bases outside gene matches: 1. The CDR3 spans 15 residues. CDR3 bases: TGTGCCAGCAGCTTAGAAGCGGGGGGGTACAATGAGCAGTTCTTC. Its protein product is CASSLEAGGYNEQFF.

This clonotype has ten or more counts. CDR3 amino acids: CASRRTDTQYF. For the CDR3, the DNA is TGTGCCAGCAGGCGGACAGATACGCAGTATTTT. V usage is TRBV7-2 and J usage is TRBJ2-3, with no clear D. There are 11 residues in the CDR3. CDR1 is SGHTA and CDR2 is FQGNSA in the germline V gene. V lost 6 bases and J 3 bases, leaving 4 bases between the germline ends.

A few counts support this clonotype. The chain links TRBV7-9 to TRBJ2-7, with D perhaps TRBD2 (5 bases). The V gene lost 5 bases and the J gene lost 5 bases, with 10 bases spanning the gap. The CDR3 runs to 12 residues. Germline assignment: CDR1 SEHNR and CDR2 FQNEAQ (reference sequence). CDR3 DNA sequence: TGTGCCAGCAGCCCGGGGAGCGACGAGCAGTACGTC. This codes for CASSPGSDEQYV.

This clonotype was found a few times. The J gene is TRBJ1-1, the V gene TRBV6-5; D is ambiguous. Trimming left V 6 bases short and J 1 base short, with 12 bases between. Germline V gene data show CDR1 as MNHEY and CDR2 as SVGAGI. The CDR3 covers 14 residues. The CDR3 nucleotides read TGTGCCAGCAGCCCCCCGTCCAGGAACACTGAAGCTTTCTTT. This translates into CASSPPSRNTEAFF.

The chain recombines TRBV12-3 or TRBV12-4 with TRBJ2-3; no clear D gene. The V gene lost 11 bases and the J gene lost 1 base, with 16 bases spanning the gap. The CDR3 runs 14 residues. CDR3 sequence (DNA): TGTGCCTATTCGCGAGGTACCCGCACAGATACGCAGTATTTT. Protein product: CAYSRGTRTDTQYF.

The chain employs TRBV7-2 and TRBJ2-7, with a weak D call TRBD2 (5 bases). V was cut by 3 bases and J by 6 bases, with 12 bases left in between. Germline V gene lookup returns CDR1 SGHTA and CDR2 FQGNSA. This CDR3 is built from 13 residues. CDR3 sequence reads: CASSFGVSSEQYV. CDR3 sequence (DNA): TGTGCCAGCAGCTTCGGGGTCAGCTCCGAGCAGTACGTC.

V and J are TRBV5-1 and TRBJ2-1, with 13 bases fitting TRBD2. This CDR3 spans 15 amino acids. V gave up 4 bases and J gave up 7 bases; unmatched junction bases: 5. CDR1 and CDR2 (germline): SGHRS, YFSETQ. CDR3 bases: TGCGCCAGCAGCCCTGGGACTAGCGGGGCTAATGAGCAGTTCTTC. It codes for CASSPGTSGANEQFF.

This clonotype was observed at least ten times. The rearrangement links TRBV20-1 to TRBJ1-2; 8 bases align to TRBD1. There are 13 residues in the CDR3. The V and J ends lost 4 bases and 8 bases, in that order; junction bases with no gene match: 9. Germline CDR1 DFQATT, CDR2 SNEGSKA (reference sequence). The CDR3 is CSATSGTGSGYTF. The CDR3 coding sequence is TGCAGTGCTACATCCGGGACAGGATCCGGCTACACCTTC.

This clonotype was seen ten or more times. The chain combines TRBV5-5 with TRBJ2-5; TRBD2 might be the D (6 bases). The CDR3 consists of 15 residues. The germline gives CDR1 SGHKS, CDR2 YYEKEE (reference sequence). V shed 4 bases and J shed 5 bases, with 18 bases lying between them. The CDR3 here is CASSAGTASRETQYF. The CDR3 nucleotides read TGTGCCAGCAGCGCGGGGACCGCTTCGCGGGAGACCCAGTACTTC.

V usage is TRBV7-2 and J usage is TRBJ2-5; D unresolved. This CDR3 contains 12 residues. Germline-derived CDR1 and CDR2 are SGHTA and FQGNSA. Trimming cost V 2 bases and J 12 bases, with 13 bases left between them. In DNA form, the CDR3 reads TGTGCCAGCAGCTTATTAGGGCCCGAGAAGTACTTC. As protein: CASSLLGPEKYF.

This chain joins TRBV7-2 and TRBJ1-1; 8 bases map to TRBD1. Germline CDR1 SGHTA, CDR2 FQGNSA. The CDR3 extends over 14 amino acids. After removal of 7 bases from V and 3 bases from J, the junction contained 7 bases not matched to a gene. This CDR3 is CASNRQGIDTEAFF. Written as DNA, the CDR3 is TGTGCCAGCAACCGACAGGGGATAGACACTGAAGCTTTCTTT.

The genes are TRBV15 and TRBJ1-4; tentative D call: TRBD1 (5 bases). From germline, CDR1 is LNHNV and CDR2 YYDKDF (reference sequence). V shed 0 bases and J shed 10 bases, with 15 bases lying between them. CDR3 length equals 15 residues. The CDR3, as DNA: TGTGCCACCAGCAGAGATGAGAAGGGGAAGGTAAAACTGTTTTTT. It specifies CATSRDEKGKVKLFF.

This clonotype has a handful of counts. This chain uses TRBV5-1 with TRBJ1-1; no clear D gene. V shed 0 bases and J shed 3 bases, with 6 bases lying between them. This CDR3 is built from 13 residues. The germline V gene has CDR1 SGHRS and CDR2 YFSETQ. The chain's CDR3 is CASSLVVDTEAFF. The CDR3 DNA reads as TGCGCCAGCAGCTTGGTGGTTGACACTGAAGCTTTCTTT.

The V and J genes are TRBV7-3 and TRBJ2-1; D perhaps matches TRBD2 (7 bases). Trimming pared 5 bases from V and 10 bases from J, leaving 15 bases between. This CDR3 is built from 13 residues. Germline loops: CDR1 SGHTA, CDR2 FQGTGA. CDR3: CASSRGAREEQFF. In DNA, the CDR3 is TGTGCCAGCAGCCGGGGGGCTAGAGAAGAGCAGTTCTTC.